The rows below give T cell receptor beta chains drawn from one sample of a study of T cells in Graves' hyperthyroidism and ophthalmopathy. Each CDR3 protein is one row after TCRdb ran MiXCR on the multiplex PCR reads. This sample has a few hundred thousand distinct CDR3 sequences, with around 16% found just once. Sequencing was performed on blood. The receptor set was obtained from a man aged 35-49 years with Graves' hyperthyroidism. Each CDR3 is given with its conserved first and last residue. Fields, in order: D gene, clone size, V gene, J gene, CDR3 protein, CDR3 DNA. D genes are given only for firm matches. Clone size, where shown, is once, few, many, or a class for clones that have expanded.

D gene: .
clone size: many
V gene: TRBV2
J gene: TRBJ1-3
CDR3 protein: CASSELRVSSGNTIYF
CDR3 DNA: TGTGCCAGCAGTGAACTACGAGTGAGCTCTGGAAACACCATATATTTT

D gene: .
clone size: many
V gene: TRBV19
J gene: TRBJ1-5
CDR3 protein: CASSIDRGVPQHF
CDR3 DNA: TGTGCCAGTAGTATAGATCGCGGGGTGCCCCAGCATTTT

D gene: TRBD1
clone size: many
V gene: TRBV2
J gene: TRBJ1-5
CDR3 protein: CAIGQGASPQHF
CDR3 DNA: TGTGCCATAGGACAGGGGGCAAGCCCCCAGCATTTT

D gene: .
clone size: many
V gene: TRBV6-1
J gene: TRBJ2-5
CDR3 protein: CATQQGFLGVEETQYF
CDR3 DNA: TGTGCCACACAACAGGGTTTTTTGGGTGTTGAAGAGACCCAGTACTTC

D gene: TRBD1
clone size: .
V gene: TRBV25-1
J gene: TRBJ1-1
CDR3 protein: CASSGPRGQGQGIAFF
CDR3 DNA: TGTGCCAGCAGTGGTCCCCGCGGTCAGGGACAGGGGATCGCTTTCTTT

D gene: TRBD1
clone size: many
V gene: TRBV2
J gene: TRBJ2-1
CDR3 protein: CASSTDRGGYNEQFF
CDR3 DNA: TGTGCCAGCAGTACTGACAGGGGGGGATACAATGAGCAGTTCTTC

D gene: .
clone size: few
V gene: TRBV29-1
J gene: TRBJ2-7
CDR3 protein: CSVVPSGGVTYEQYF
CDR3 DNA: TGCAGCGTCGTCCCCAGCGGAGGGGTTACCTACGAGCAGTACTTC

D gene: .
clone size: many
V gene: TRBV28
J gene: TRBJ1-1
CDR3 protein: CASRHGTVNTEAFF
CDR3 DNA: TGTGCCAGCAGGCACGGGACGGTGAACACTGAAGCTTTCTTT

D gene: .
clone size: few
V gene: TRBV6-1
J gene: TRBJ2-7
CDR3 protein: CASSEAVTYEQYF
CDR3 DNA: TGTGCCAGCAGTGAAGCGGTTACCTACGAGCAGTACTTC

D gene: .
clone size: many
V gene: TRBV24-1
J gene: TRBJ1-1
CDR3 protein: CATSDFLGNEAFF
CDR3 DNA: TGTGCCACCAGTGATTTTTTGGGCAATGAAGCTTTCTTT

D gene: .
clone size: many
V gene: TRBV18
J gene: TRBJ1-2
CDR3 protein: CASSPVTKTNYGYTF
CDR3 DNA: TGTGCCAGCTCACCAGTCACGAAAACTAACTATGGCTACACCTTC

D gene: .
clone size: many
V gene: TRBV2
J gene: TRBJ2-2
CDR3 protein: CASSEAGWAGELFF
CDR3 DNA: TGTGCCAGCAGTGAAGCGGGATGGGCCGGGGAGCTGTTTTTT

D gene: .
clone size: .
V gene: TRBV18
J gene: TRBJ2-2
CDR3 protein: CASSSQELASNTGELFF
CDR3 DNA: TGTGCCAGCTCGTCCCAAGAGTTAGCGAGTAACACCGGGGAGCTGTTTTTT

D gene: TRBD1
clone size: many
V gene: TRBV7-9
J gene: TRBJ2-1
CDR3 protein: CASRSAGGSGYNEQFF
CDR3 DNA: TGTGCCAGCAGATCGGCAGGGGGCTCGGGTTACAATGAGCAGTTCTTC

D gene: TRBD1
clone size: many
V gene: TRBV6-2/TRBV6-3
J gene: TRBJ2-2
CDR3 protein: CASSIQGDTGELFF
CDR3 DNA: TGTGCCAGCAGCATCCAGGGGGACACCGGGGAGCTGTTTTTT

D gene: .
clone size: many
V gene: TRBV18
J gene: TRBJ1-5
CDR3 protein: CASSGIQGNEPQHF
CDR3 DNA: TGTGCCAGCTCAGGAATTCAGGGGAACGAGCCCCAGCATTTT

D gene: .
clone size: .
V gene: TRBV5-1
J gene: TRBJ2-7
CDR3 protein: CASSSESRGSSYEQYF
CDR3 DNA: TGCGCCAGCAGCTCGGAGAGCCGGGGTAGTTCCTACGAGCAGTACTTC

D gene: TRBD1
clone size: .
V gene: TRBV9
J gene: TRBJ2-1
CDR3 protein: CASSPTPGQNSYNEQFF
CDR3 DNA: TGTGCCAGCAGTCCTACACCGGGACAGAATTCCTACAATGAGCAGTTCTTC

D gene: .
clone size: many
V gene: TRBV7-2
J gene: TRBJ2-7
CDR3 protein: CASSPHSYEQYF
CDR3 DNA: TGTGCCAGCAGCCCCCACTCCTACGAGCAGTACTTC

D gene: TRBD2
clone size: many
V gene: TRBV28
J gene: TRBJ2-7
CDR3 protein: CASRRAGGRYEQYF
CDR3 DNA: TGTGCCAGCAGAAGAGCGGGGGGGCGGTACGAGCAGTACTTC

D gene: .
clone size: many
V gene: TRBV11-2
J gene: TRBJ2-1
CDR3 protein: CASSLDRFGNNEQFF
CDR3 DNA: TGTGCCAGCAGCTTAGACAGGTTTGGGAACAATGAGCAGTTCTTC

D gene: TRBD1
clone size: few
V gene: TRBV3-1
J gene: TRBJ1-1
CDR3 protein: CASSPLGQGPTEAFF
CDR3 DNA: TGTGCCAGCAGCCCTTTGGGACAGGGCCCCACTGAAGCTTTCTTT

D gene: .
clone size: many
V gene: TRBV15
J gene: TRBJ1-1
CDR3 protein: CATSRSMMDTEAFF
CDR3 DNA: TGTGCCACCAGCAGATCAATGATGGACACTGAAGCTTTCTTT

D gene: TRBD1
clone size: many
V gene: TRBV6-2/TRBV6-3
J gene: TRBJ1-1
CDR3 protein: CASSWGQGPLGTEAFF
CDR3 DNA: TGTGCCAGCAGTTGGGGACAGGGACCCCTGGGTACTGAAGCTTTCTTT

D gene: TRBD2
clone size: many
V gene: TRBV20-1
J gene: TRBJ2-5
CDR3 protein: CSAGVGLAGFQETQYF
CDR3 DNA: TGCAGTGCTGGAGTTGGGCTAGCGGGTTTCCAAGAGACCCAGTACTTC

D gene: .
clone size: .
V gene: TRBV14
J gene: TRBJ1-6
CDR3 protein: CASSPRGGALGSPLHF
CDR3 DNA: TGTGCCAGCAGCCCCCGGGGGGGGGCGCTTGGATCACCCCTCCACTTT

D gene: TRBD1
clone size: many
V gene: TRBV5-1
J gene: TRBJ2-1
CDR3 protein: CASSGQGGDNEQFF
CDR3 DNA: TGCGCCAGCAGCGGACAGGGAGGAGACAATGAGCAGTTCTTC

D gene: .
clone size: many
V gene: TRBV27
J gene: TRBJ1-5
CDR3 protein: CASSLTGQENQPQHF
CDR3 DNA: TGTGCCAGCAGTTTAACGGGGCAGGAAAACCAGCCCCAGCATTTT

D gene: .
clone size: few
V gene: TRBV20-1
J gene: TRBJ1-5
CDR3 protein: CSASIRSYQPQHF
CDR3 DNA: TGCAGTGCTAGTATCCGGTCCTATCAGCCCCAGCATTTT

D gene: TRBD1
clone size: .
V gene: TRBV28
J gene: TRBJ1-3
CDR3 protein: CASSNRGSGNTIYF
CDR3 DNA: TGTGCCAGCAGCAACAGGGGTTCTGGAAACACCATATATTTT

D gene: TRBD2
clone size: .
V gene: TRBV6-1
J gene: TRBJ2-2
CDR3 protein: CASSPPGGAGELFF
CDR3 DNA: TGTGCCAGCAGTCCCCCGGGGGGGGCCGGGGAGCTGTTTTTT

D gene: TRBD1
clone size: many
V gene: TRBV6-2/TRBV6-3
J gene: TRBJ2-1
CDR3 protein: CASRDIGTADNEQFF
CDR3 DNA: TGTGCCAGCAGAGATATTGGGACAGCAGACAATGAGCAGTTCTTC

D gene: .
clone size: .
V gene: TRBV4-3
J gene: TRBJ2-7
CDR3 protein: CASSQAKQPGYEQYF
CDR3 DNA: TGCGCCAGCAGCCAAGCTAAACAGCCAGGGTACGAGCAGTACTTC

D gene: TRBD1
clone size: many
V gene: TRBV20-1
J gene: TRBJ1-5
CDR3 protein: CSARSRDRSNQPQHF
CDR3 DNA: TGCAGTGCTAGATCCCGGGACAGAAGCAATCAGCCCCAGCATTTT

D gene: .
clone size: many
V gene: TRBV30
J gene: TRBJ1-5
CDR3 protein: CAWTDSLNQPQHF
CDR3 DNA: TGTGCCTGGACAGATTCCCTTAATCAGCCCCAGCATTTT

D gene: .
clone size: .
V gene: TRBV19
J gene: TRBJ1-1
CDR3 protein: CASSIRGRLNTEAFF
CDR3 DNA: TGTGCCAGTAGTATTAGGGGACGCCTGAACACTGAAGCTTTCTTT

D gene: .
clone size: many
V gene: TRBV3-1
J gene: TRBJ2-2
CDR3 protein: CASSPHPRVLGNTGELFF
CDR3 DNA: TGTGCCAGCAGCCCCCATCCAAGGGTGCTAGGCAACACCGGGGAGCTGTTTTTT

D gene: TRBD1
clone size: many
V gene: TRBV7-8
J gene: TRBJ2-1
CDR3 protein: CASSLEGQLVDEQFF
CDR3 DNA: TGTGCCAGCAGCTTAGAGGGACAGTTGGTTGATGAGCAGTTCTTC

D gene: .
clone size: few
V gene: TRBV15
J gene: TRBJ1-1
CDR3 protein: CATSRNRANTEAFF
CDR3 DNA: TGTGCCACCAGCAGAAACAGGGCGAACACTGAAGCTTTCTTT

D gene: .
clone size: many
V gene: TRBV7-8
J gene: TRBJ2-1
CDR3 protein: CASSDNAHSYNEQFF
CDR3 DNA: TGTGCCAGCAGCGACAATGCTCACTCCTACAATGAGCAGTTCTTC

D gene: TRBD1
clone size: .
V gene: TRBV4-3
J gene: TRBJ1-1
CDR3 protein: CASSQIDREKNTEAFF
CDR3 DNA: TGCGCCAGCAGCCAAATAGACAGGGAAAAGAACACTGAAGCTTTCTTT

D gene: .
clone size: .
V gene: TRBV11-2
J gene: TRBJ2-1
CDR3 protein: CASSSGLHNEQFF
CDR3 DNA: TGTGCCAGCAGCTCGGGACTTCACAATGAGCAGTTCTTC

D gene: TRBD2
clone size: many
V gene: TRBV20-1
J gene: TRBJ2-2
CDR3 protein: CSARPGTSISGELFF
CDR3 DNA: TGCAGTGCTAGACCCGGGACTAGCATCTCCGGGGAGCTGTTTTTT

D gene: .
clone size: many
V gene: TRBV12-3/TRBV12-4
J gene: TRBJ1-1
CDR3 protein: CASSLVGRSTEAFF
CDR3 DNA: TGTGCCAGCAGTTTAGTTGGCAGGAGCACTGAAGCTTTCTTT

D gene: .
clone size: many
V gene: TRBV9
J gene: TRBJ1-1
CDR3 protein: CASSSRTDMNTEAFF
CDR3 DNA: TGTGCCAGCAGCTCTCGGACGGATATGAACACTGAAGCTTTCTTT

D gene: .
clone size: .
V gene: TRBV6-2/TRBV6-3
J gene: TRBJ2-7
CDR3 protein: CASSPLRDGGYEQYF
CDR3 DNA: TGTGCCAGCAGCCCCTTACGGGACGGAGGCTACGAGCAGTACTTC

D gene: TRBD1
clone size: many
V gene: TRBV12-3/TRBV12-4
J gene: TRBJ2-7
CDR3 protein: CASRGQGWKQYF
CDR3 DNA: TGTGCCAGCAGGGGACAGGGCTGGAAGCAGTACTTC

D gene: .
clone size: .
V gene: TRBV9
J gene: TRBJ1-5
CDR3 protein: CASSVDPQGNQPQHF
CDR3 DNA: TGTGCCAGCAGCGTAGATCCCCAGGGCAATCAGCCCCAGCATTTT

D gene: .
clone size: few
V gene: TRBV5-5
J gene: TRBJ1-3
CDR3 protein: CASSLDAGTGNTIYF
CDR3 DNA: TGTGCCAGCAGCTTGGATGCGGGAACTGGAAACACCATATATTTT

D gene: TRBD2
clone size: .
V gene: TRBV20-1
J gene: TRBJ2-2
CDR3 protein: CSANPRLAAGELFF
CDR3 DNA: TGCAGTGCTAACCCAAGACTAGCCGCCGGGGAGCTGTTTTTT

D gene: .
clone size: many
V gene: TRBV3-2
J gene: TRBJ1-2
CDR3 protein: CASSQEFSPGYYGYTF
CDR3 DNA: TGTGCCAGCAGCCAAGAGTTCTCCCCGGGATACTATGGCTACACCTTC

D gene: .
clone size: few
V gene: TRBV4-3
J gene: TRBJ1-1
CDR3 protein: CASSAWAGANTEAFF
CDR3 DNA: TGCGCCAGCAGCGCATGGGCGGGGGCGAACACTGAAGCTTTCTTT

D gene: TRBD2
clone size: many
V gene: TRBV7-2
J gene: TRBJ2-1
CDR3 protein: CASSLSTSGGNYNEQFF
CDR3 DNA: TGTGCCAGCAGCTTATCGACTAGCGGGGGGAACTACAATGAGCAGTTCTTC

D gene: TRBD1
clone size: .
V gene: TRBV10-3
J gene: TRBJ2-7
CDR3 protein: CAIGQGGTYEQYF
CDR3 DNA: TGTGCCATCGGACAGGGGGGAACCTACGAGCAGTACTTC

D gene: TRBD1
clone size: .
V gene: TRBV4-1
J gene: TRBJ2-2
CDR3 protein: CASSQGQGARTGELFF
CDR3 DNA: TGCGCCAGCAGCCAGGGACAGGGGGCGAGGACCGGGGAGCTGTTTTTT

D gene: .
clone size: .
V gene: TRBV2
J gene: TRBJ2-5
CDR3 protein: CASTRGTETQYF
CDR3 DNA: TGTGCCAGCACGAGAGGGACGGAGACCCAGTACTTC

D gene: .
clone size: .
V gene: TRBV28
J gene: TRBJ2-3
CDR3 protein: CASSFQGRITDTQYF
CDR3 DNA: TGTGCCAGCAGTTTCCAGGGTCGAATCACAGATACGCAGTATTTT